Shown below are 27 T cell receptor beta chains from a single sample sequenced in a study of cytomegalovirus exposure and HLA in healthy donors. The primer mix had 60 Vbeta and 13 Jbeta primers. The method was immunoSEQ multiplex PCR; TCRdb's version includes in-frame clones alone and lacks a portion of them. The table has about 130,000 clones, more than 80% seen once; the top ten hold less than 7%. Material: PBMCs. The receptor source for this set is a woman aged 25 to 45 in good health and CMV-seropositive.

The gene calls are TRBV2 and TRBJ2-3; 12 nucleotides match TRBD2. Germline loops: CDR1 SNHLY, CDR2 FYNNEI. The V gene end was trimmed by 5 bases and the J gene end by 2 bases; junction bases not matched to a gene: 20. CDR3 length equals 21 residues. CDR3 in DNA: TGTGCCAGCAGTACGTCCGGGACTAGCGGGCCTCTCATCTCGCCCACAGATACGCAGTATTTT. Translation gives CASSTSGTSGPLISPTDTQYF.

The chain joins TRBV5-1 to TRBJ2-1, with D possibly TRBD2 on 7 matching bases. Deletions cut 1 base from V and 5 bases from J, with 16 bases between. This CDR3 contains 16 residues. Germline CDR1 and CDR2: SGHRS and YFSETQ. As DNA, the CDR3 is TGCGCCAGCAGCTTGCGGGGGGACAAACTAGACAATGAGCAGTTCTTC. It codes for CASSLRGDKLDNEQFF.

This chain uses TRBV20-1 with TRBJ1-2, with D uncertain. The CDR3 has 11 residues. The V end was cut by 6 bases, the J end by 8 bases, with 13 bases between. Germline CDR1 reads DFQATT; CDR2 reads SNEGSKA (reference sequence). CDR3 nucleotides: TGCAGTGCAGACTGGACGGGAGGCTACACCTTC. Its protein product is CSADWTGGYTF.

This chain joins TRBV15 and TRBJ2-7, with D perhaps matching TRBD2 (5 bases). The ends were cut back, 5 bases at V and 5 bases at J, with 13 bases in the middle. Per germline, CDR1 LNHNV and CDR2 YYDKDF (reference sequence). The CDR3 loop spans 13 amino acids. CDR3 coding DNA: TGTGCCACCAGCTATCATCTCGGGGACGAGCAGTACTTC. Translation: CATSYHLGDEQYF. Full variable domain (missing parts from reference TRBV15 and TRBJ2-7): DAMVIQNPRYQVTQFGKPVTLSCSQTLNHNVMYWYQQKSSQAPKLLFHYYDKDFNNEADTPDNFQSRRPNTSFCFLDIRSPGLGDTAMYLCATSYHLGDEQYFGPGTRLTVT.

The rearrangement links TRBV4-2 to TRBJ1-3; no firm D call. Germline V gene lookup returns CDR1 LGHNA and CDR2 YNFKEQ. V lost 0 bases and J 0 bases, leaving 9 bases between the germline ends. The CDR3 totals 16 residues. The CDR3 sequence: CASSQDLSGSGNTIYF. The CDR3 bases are TGTGCCAGCAGCCAAGATCTATCGGGCTCTGGAAACACCATATATTTT.

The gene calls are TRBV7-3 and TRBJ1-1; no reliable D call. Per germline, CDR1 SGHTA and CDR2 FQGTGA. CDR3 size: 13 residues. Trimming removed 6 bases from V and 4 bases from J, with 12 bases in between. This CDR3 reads CASSSGRSTEAFF. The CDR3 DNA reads TGTGCCAGCAGTTCCGGGAGGAGCACTGAAGCTTTCTTT.

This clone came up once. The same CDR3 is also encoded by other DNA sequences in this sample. CDR3 DNA: TGTGCCAGCAGTTTCCGTTCCTACAATGAGCAGTTCTTC. Its protein is CASSFRSYNEQFF. The rearrangement uses TRBV28 and TRBJ2-1; the D is unclear. The V and J ends lost 3 bases and 1 base respectively, with 4 bases between them. The CDR3 runs to 13 residues. Per germline, CDR1 MDHEN and CDR2 SYDVKM.

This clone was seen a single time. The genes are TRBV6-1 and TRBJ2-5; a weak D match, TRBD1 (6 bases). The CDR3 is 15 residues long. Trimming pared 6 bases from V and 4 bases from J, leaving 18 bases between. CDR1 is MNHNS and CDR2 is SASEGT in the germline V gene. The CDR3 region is CASSSSTGLGETQYF. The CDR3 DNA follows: TGTGCCAGCAGCTCTTCCACAGGGTTGGGAGAGACCCAGTACTTC.

The CDR3 DNA follows: TGTGCCAGCAGGCCTCTAGCGGGAGGCCCTGGGGCCAACGTCCTGACTTTC. Its protein product is CASRPLAGGPGANVLTF. The V call is TRBV2, the J call TRBJ2-6, with 11 nucleotides matching TRBD2. Trimming cost V 6 bases and J 2 bases; bases outside gene matches: 6. This CDR3 spans 17 amino acids. Germline loops: CDR1 SNHLY, CDR2 FYNNEI.

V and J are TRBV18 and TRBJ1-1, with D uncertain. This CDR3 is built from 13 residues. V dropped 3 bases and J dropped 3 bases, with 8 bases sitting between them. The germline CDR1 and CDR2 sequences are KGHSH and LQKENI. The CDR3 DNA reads TGTGCCAGCTCACCGGGCACTTACACTGAAGCTTTCTTT. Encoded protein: CASSPGTYTEAFF. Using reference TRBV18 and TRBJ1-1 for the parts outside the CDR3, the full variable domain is NAGVMQNPRHLVRRRGQEARLRCSPMKGHSHVYWYRQLPEEGLKFMVYLQKENIIDESGMPKERFSAEFPKEGPSILRIQQVVRGDSAAYFCASSPGTYTEAFFGQGTRLTVV.

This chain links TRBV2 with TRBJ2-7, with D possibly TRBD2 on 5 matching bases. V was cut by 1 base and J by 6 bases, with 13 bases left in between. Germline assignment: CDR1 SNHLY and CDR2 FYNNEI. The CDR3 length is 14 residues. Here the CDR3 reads CASSEVIGVGEQYF. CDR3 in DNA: TGTGCCAGCAGTGAAGTAATCGGGGTCGGCGAGCAGTACTTC.

The CDR3 loop is CASSPRTSEYYEQYF. The CDR3 region has the DNA TGTGCCAGCAGCCCCCGGACTAGCGAGTACTACGAGCAGTACTTC. The rearrangement uses TRBV5-5 and TRBJ2-7, with 9 positions matching TRBD2. Losses at the gene ends were 4 bases for V and 3 bases for J; bases not matched to a gene: 8. The germline V gene encodes CDR1 SGHKS and CDR2 YYEKEE (reference sequence). The CDR3 loop spans 15 amino acids. Full variable domain (outside the CDR3, taken from reference TRBV5-5 and TRBJ2-7): DAGVTQSPTHLIKTRGQQVTLRCSPISGHKSVSWYQQVLGQGPQFIFQYYEKEERGRGNFPDRFSARQFPNYSSELNVNALLLGDSALYLCASSPRTSEYYEQYFGPGTRLTVT.

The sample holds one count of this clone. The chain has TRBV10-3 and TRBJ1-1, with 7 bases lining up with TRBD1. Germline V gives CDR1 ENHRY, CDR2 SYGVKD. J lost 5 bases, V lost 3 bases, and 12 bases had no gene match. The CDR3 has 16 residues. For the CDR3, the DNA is TGTGCCATCAGTGATCCAGGGGGAACCCCCCGGACTGAAGCTTTCTTT. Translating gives CAISDPGGTPRTEAFF.

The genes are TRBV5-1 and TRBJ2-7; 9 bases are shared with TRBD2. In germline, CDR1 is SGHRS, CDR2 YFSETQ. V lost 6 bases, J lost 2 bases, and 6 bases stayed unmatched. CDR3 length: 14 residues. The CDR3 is CASNLLAGTYEQYF. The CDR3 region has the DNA TGCGCCAGCAATCTTCTAGCGGGGACCTACGAGCAGTACTTC. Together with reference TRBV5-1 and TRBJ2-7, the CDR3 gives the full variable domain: KAGVTQTPRYLIKTRGQQVTLSCSPISGHRSVSWYQQTPGQGLQFLFEYFSETQRNKGNFPGRFSGRQFSNSRSEMNVSTLELGDSALYLCASNLLAGTYEQYFGPGTRLTVT.

The CDR3 spells CASSFPGEGNEKLFF. In DNA form, the CDR3 reads TGTGCCAGCAGTTTTCCGGGGGAGGGTAATGAAAAACTGTTTTTT. The chain carries TRBV28 and TRBJ1-4, with D maybe TRBD1 (5 bases). The ends were cut back, 3 bases at V and 4 bases at J, with 12 bases in the middle. CDR3 length: 15 amino acids. Germline V lookup: CDR1 MDHEN, CDR2 SYDVKM.

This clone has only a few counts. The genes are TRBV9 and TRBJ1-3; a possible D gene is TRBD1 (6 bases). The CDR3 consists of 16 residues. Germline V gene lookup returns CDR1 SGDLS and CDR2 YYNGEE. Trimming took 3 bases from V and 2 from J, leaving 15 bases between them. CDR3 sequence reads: CASSEGGGEAGNTIYF. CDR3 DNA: TGTGCCAGCAGCGAAGGGGGGGGAGAGGCTGGAAACACCATATATTTT.

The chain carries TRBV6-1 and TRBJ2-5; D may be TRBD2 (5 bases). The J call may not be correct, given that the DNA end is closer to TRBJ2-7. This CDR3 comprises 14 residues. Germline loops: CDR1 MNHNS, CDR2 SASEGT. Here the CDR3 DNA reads TGTGCCAGCAGCGAGGGTTTTCCTATCCACGAGCAGTACTTC. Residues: CASSEGFPIHEQYF.

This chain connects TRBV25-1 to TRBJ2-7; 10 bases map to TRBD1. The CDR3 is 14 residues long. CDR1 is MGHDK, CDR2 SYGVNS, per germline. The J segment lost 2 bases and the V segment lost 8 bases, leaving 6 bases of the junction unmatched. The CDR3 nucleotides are TGTGCCAGCCCCCGGACAGGGGGGCCCTACGAGCAGTACTTC. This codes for CASPRTGGPYEQYF.

The CDR3 coding sequence is TGTGCCAGCTCCCCGGAGGGGAGAAGGAATGAGCAGTTCTTC. It encodes CASSPEGRRNEQFF. This sequence joins TRBV18 and TRBJ2-7; a weak D match, TRBD2 (6 bases). The better agreement between TRBJ2-1 and the DNA end casts doubt on the J call. Germline V lookup: CDR1 KGHSH, CDR2 LQKENI. The CDR3 contains 14 residues.

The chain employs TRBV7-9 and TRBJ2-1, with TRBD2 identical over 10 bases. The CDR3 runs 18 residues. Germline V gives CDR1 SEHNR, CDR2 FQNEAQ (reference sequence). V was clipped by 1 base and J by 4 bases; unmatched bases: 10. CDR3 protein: CASSLGDLAGDQYNEQFF. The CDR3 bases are TGTGCCAGCAGCTTAGGAGACCTAGCGGGAGATCAATACAATGAGCAGTTCTTC.

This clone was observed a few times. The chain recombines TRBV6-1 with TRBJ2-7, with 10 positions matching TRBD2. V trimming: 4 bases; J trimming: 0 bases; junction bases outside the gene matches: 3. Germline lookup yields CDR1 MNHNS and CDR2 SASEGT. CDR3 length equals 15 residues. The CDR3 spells CASSVAGGISYEQYF. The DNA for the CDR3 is TGTGCCAGCAGTGTAGCGGGAGGTATCTCCTACGAGCAGTACTTC.

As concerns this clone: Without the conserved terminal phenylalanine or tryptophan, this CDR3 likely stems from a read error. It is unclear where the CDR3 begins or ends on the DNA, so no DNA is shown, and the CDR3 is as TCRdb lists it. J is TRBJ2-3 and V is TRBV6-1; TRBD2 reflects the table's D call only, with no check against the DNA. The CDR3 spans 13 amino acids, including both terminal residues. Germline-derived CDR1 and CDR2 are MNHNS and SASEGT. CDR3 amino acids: CASSGGTSGREKV.

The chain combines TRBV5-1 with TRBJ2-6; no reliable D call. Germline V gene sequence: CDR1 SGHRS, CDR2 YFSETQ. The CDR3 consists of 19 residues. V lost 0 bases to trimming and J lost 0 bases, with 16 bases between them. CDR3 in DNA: TGCGCCAGCAGCTTGGCCGAGGAAGTGTCGATCTCTGGGGCCAACGTCCTGACTTTC. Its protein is CASSLAEEVSISGANVLTF.

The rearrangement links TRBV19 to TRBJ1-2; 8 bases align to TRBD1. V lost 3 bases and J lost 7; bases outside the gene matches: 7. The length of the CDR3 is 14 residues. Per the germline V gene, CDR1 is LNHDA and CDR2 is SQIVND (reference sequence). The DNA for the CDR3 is TGTGCCAGTAGTATGGAATCCAGGGGGCTTGGCTACACCTTC. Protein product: CASSMESRGLGYTF.

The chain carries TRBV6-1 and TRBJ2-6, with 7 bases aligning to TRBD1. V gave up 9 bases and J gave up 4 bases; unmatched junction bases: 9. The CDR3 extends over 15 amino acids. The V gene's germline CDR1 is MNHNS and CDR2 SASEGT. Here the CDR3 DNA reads TGTGCCAGTTCCCTCGACAGGGACGGGGCCAACGTCCTGACTTTC. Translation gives CASSLDRDGANVLTF.

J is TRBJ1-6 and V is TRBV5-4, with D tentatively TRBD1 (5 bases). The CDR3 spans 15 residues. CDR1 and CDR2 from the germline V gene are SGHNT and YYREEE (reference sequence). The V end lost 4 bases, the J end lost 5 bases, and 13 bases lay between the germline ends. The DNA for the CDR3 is TGTGCCAGCAGCCCGGGACTCGCTAATAATTCACCCCTCCACTTT. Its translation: CASSPGLANNSPLHF.

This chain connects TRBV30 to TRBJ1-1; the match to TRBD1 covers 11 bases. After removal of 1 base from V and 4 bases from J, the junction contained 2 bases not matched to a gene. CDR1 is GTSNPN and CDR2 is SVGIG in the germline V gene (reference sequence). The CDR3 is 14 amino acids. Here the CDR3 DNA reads TGTGCCTGGAGTGCCGGGACAGGGGGCACTGAAGCTTTCTTT. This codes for CAWSAGTGGTEAFF.